The clone carrying this T cell receptor beta chain has a handful of counts. Its antigen is still unknown. Assay: immunoSEQ multiplex PCR; the TCRdb copy retains only in-frame clones and omits some. The sample has around 5,400 clones, about four fifths seen once; the top ten hold 9.7%. This sample is part of a study of tumor-infiltrating lymphocytes in localized non-small cell lung cancer. Whole-study results and caveats: Immunotypes IM1 and IM2 had similar TCR-derived T-cell fractions. TCRbeta sequencing showed higher T cell infiltration in tumors than uninvolved lung.

The material sequenced was lung tumor tissue. The origin of this receptor is a human donor with non-small cell lung cancer.

The CDR3 region has the DNA TGTGCCGGGCGGGTCAGGACAGGGGAAGCGTCTGAAGCTTTCTTT. It codes for CAGRVRTGEASEAFF. The chain links TRBV6-1 to TRBJ1-1; 9 bases map to TRBD1. The CDR3 runs to 15 residues. The V and J ends lost 11 bases and 6 bases, in that order; junction bases with no gene match: 16. Germline CDR1 MNHNS, CDR2 SASEGT.